What follows are 2 T cell receptor beta chains derived from one specimen sequenced in a study of Ad26.COV2.S vaccination and SARS-CoV-2 variants. Assay used: immunoSEQ multiplex PCR; TCRdb lists only in-frame clones, some missing. The sample yields about 350,000 clones, around 88% seen once. Treatment noted: over 15 received Ad26.COV2.S at low or high dose, single or two shots; about five received placebo; per-sample allocation not given. Day 63 after the first injection of vaccine or placebo was the sampling time. The starting material was peripheral blood, obtained in a trial of Ad26.COV2.S vaccine versus placebo. Receptors originate from a person between 18 and 65 years old who received the Ad26.COV2.S COVID-19 vaccine or a placebo.

The genes are TRBV5-6 and TRBJ2-5; a weak D match, TRBD2 (5 bases). Trimming shortened V by 3 bases and J by 4 bases, and 19 bases separated the two germline ends. The CDR3 covers 16 residues. Germline CDR1 SGHDT, CDR2 YYEEEE. The CDR3 DNA sequence: TGTGCCAGCAGCTGGAAACTAGAGGGATATGGAGAGACCCAGTACTTC. Its translation is CASSWKLEGYGETQYF.

The chain carries TRBV9 and TRBJ1-4; D gene ambiguous. CDR3 size: 14 residues. V lost 0 bases to trimming and J lost 4 bases, with 7 bases between them. The germline CDR1 and CDR2 sequences are SGDLS and YYNGEE. CDR3 region: CASSVGALNEKLFF. CDR3 bases: TGTGCCAGCAGCGTAGGGGCACTTAATGAAAAACTGTTTTTT.